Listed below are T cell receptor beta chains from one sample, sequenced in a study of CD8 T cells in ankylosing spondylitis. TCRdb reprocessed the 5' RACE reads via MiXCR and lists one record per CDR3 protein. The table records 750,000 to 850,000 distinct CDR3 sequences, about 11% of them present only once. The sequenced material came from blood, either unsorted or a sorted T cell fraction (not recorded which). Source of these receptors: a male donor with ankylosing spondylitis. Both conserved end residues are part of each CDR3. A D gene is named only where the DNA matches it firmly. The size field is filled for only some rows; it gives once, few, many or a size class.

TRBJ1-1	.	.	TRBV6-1	CASTSGGGYTEAFF	TGTGCCAGCACCTCCGGGGGGGGCTACACTGAAGCTTTCTTT
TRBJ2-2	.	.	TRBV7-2	CASSQYRIASTGELFF	TGTGCCAGCAGCCAATACCGGATAGCAAGCACCGGGGAGCTGTTTTTT
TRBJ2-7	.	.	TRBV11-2	CASSLRSEYYEQYF	TGTGCCAGCAGCTTACGATCGGAATACTACGAGCAGTACTTC
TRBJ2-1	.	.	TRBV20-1	CSASLGQPVYNEQFF	TGCAGTGCTAGCCTTGGACAACCAGTCTACAATGAGCAGTTCTTC
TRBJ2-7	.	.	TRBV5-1	CASSAWGTVSSYEQYF	TGCGCCAGCAGCGCTTGGGGGACGGTGAGCTCCTACGAGCAGTACTTC
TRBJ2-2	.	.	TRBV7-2	CASSLVDSRNTGELFF	TGTGCCAGCAGCTTAGTGGACAGCCGGAACACCGGGGAGCTGTTTTTT
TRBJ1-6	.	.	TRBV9	CASRGYDGSPLHF	TGTGCCAGCAGGGGCTACGATGGTTCACCCCTCCACTTT
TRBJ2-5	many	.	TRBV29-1	CSVRGLMGETQYF	TGCAGCGTTCGAGGGTTGATGGGGGAGACCCAGTACTTC
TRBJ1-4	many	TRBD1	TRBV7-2	CASSQSTGVEKLFF	TGTGCCAGCAGCCAATCCACAGGGGTAGAAAAACTGTTTTTT
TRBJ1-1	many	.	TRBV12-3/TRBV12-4	CASNLRGTNTEAFF	TGTGCCAGCAACTTGAGAGGGACGAACACTGAAGCTTTCTTT
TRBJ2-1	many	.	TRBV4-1	CASSTGRGRNNEQFF	TGCGCCAGCAGCACTGGGCGGGGACGTAACAATGAGCAGTTCTTC
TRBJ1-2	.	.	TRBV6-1	CASSDLAAANYGYTF	TGTGCCAGCAGTGATTTAGCCGCAGCTAACTATGGCTACACCTTC
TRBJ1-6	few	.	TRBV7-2	CASSSAVGYNSPLHF	TGTGCCAGCAGCTCCGCGGTGGGCTATAATTCACCCCTCCACTTT
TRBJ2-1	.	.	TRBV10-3	CAIRAAREQFF	TGTGCCATCCGCGCGGCCCGAGAGCAGTTCTTC
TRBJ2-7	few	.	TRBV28	CASSSRGLADSMEQYF	TGTGCCAGCAGTTCCAGGGGGCTAGCGGATTCCATGGAGCAGTACTTC
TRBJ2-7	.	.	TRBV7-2	CASSFGGRPYEQYF	TGTGCCAGCAGCTTTGGAGGCAGGCCCTACGAGCAGTACTTC
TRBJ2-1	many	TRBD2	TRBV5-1	CASSSLAGGYEQFF	TGCGCCAGCAGCTCCCTAGCGGGAGGGTATGAGCAGTTCTTC
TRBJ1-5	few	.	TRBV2	CASRWEGNQPQHF	TGTGCCAGCAGGTGGGAGGGGAATCAGCCCCAGCATTTT
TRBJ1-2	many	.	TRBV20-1	CSASDNYGYTF	TGCAGTGCTAGCGACAATTATGGCTACACCTTC
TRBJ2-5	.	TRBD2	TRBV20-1	CSARVVRGVIEETQYF	TGCAGTGCTAGAGTAGTACGGGGGGTTATCGAAGAGACCCAGTACTTC
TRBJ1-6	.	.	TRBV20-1	CSARDTAPLHF	TGCAGTGCTAGAGATACGGCCCCCCTCCACTTT
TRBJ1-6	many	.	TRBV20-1	CSARTASSYNSPLHF	TGCAGTGCGAGGACAGCGAGCTCCTATAATTCACCCCTCCACTTT
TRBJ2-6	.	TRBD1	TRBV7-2	CASSPRRQGSGANVLTF	TGTGCCAGCAGCCCCCGGCGACAGGGTTCAGGGGCCAACGTCCTGACTTTC
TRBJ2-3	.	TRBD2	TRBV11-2	CASSKSGRAKRGTDTQYF	TGTGCCAGCAGCAAGAGCGGGAGGGCCAAAAGAGGGACAGATACGCAGTATTTT
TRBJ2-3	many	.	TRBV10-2	CASSEPGTTDTQYF	TGCGCCAGCAGTGAACCGGGAACAACAGATACGCAGTATTTT
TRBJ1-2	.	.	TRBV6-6	CASSSLLSGYTF	TGTGCCAGCAGTTCCCTCCTCTCCGGCTACACCTTC
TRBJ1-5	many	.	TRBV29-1	CSVDGGPYQPQHF	TGCAGCGTTGATGGAGGACCCTATCAGCCCCAGCATTTT
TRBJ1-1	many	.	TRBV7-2	CASSLAPTEAFF	TGTGCCAGCAGCTTAGCCCCAACTGAAGCTTTCTTT
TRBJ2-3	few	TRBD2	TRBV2	CASSILAGEDTQYF	TGTGCCAGCAGTATCCTAGCGGGGGAAGATACGCAGTATTTT
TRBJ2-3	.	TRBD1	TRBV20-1	CSARGQGGTDTQYF	TGCAGTGCTAGAGGACAGGGAGGCACAGATACGCAGTATTTT
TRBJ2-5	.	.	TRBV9	CASSVLPLETQYF	TGTGCCAGCAGCGTACTACCTCTGGAGACCCAGTACTTC